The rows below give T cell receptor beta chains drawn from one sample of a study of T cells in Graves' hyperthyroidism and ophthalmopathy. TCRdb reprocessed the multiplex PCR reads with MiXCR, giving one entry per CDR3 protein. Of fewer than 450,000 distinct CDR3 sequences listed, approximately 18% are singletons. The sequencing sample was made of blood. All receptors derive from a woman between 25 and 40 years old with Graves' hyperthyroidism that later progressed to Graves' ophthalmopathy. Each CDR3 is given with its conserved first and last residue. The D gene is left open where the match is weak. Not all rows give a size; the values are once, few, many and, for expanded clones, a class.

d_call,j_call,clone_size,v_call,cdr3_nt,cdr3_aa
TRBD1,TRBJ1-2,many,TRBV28,TGTGCCAGCAGTCGCAGGGGGCAAGGGCGGTACTATGGCTACACCTTC,CASSRRGQGRYYGYTF
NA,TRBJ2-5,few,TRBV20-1,TGCAGTGCAAGGGAGATGGCCCAAGAGACCCAGTACTTC,CSAREMAQETQYF
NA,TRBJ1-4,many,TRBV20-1,TGCAGTGCCCGGACGGCCACGAATGAAAAACTGTTTTTT,CSARTATNEKLFF
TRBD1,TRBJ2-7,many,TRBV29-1,TGCAGCGTCACAAACCGGGACAGGGGACCCTACGAGCAGTACTTC,CSVTNRDRGPYEQYF
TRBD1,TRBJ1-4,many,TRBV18,TGTGCCAGCTCAAGACAGGGAGAAAAACTGTTTTTT,CASSRQGEKLFF
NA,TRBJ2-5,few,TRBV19,TGTGCCAGTAGTATAGTCTCTCAAGAGACCCAGTACTTC,CASSIVSQETQYF
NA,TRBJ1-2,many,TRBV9,TGTGCCAGCAGCGGCCTAAAGGGTCTGGGTTACAAGGGCTACACCTTC,CASSGLKGLGYKGYTF
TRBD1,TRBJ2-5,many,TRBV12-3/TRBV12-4,TGTGCCAGCAGTTTGGGACAGCAGCAAGAGACCCAGTACTTC,CASSLGQQQETQYF
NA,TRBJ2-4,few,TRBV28,TGTGCCAGCGTCGGGGATAAGACCAAAAACATTCAGTACTTC,CASVGDKTKNIQYF
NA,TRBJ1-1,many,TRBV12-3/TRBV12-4,TGTGCCAGCAGTGGGGGAGGGATGACTTTCTTT,CASSGGGMTFF
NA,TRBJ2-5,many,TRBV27,TGTGCCAGCAGTCCCGGTACACACCAAGAGACCCAGTACTTC,CASSPGTHQETQYF
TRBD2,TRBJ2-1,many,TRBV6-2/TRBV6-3,TGTGCCAGCAGTTACTCTCCTAGCGGGGTGAATGAGCAGTTCTTC,CASSYSPSGVNEQFF
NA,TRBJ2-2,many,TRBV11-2,TGTGCCAGCAGCTTAAAGGCAGGAGTAGGTTCCGGGGAGCTGTTTTTT,CASSLKAGVGSGELFF
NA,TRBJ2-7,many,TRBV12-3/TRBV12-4,TGTGCCAGCAGTCCATCCCCCCTAGGTCAGTACGAGCAGTACTTC,CASSPSPLGQYEQYF
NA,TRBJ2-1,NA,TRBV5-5,TGTGCCAGCACCGCCACAAGCTCCCCTGAGCAGTTCTTC,CASTATSSPEQFF
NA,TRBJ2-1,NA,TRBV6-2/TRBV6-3,TGTGCCACCCCGGCAGGGGACCGCAATGAGCAGTTCTTC,CATPAGDRNEQFF
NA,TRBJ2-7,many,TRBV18,TGTGCCAGCTCACGCTATAACCCGGGACGGAGTTCCTACGAGCAGTACTTC,CASSRYNPGRSSYEQYF
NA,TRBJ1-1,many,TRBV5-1,TGCGCCAGCAGCTTGGCGGCCAGCCTCACTGAAGCTTTCTTT,CASSLAASLTEAFF
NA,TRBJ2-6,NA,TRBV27,TGTGCCAGCAGTTTAGAGACACCCTCTGGGGCCAACGTCCTGACTTTC,CASSLETPSGANVLTF
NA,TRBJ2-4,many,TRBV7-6,TGTGCCAGCAGCTACGACTTACAGGGAAACATTCAGTACTTC,CASSYDLQGNIQYF
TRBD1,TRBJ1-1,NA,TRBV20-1,TGCAGTGCTAGACTGTCGGGCGGGACAGGGGGTAACACTGAAGCTTTCTTT,CSARLSGGTGGNTEAFF
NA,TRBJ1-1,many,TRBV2,TGTGCCGCCCAACAGGGAGCGAACACTGAAGCTTTCTTT,CAAQQGANTEAFF
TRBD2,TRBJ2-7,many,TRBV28,TGTGCCAGCAGTTTATCCGGGACTAGCCTCGAGCAGTACTTC,CASSLSGTSLEQYF
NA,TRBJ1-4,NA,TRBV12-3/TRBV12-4,TGTGCCAGCAGTTTCTACGGCGAAAAACTGTTTTTT,CASSFYGEKLFF
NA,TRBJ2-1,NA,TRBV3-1,TGTGCCAGCAGCCAAGCGGGCGGAATCTACGAGCAGTTCTTC,CASSQAGGIYEQFF
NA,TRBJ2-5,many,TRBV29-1,TGCAGCGTTGATATAGCGAGAGAGACCCAGTACTTC,CSVDIARETQYF
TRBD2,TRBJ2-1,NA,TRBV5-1,TGCGCCAGCAGCTTGGGGATCACCGGGACTAGCGGGAGGGTGGAGCAGTTCTTC,CASSLGITGTSGRVEQFF
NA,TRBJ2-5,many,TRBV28,TGTGCCAGCAGTCAGGCCGGGAGCCGCCAAGAGACCCAGTACTTC,CASSQAGSRQETQYF
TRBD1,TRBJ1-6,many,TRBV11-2,TGTGCCAGCAGCTCTAACCGGACAGGGAATTCACCCCTCCACTTT,CASSSNRTGNSPLHF
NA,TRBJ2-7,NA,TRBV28,TGTGCCAGCAGTCTATTTGGGCAAGTCTACGAGCAGTACTTC,CASSLFGQVYEQYF
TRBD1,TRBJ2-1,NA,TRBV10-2,TGCGCCAGCAGAACGGGACAGACTTACAATGAGCAGTTCTTC,CASRTGQTYNEQFF
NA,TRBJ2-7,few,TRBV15,TGTGCCACCAGCAGAGAAGGGTTCAACGAGCAGTACTTC,CATSREGFNEQYF
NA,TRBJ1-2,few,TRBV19,TGTGCCAGTAGTACCGTAGGACGGGAGAACCATGGCTACACCTTC,CASSTVGRENHGYTF
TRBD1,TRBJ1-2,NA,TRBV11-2,TGTGCCAGCAGCTCAGGGACAGGGGGCCGAATTGGTGGCTACACCTTC,CASSSGTGGRIGGYTF
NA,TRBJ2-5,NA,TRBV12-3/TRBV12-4,TGTGCCAGCAGCACAACTAAATGGACGGGACACCCTCGTAAGACCCAGTACTTC,CASSTTKWTGHPRKTQYF
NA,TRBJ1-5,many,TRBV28,TGTGCCAGCAGTTTAATACAGGCGTATAGCAATCAGCCCCAGCATTTT,CASSLIQAYSNQPQHF